The 20 T cell receptor beta chains reported below all come from one sample, sequenced in a study of spatial heterogeneity in lung cancer. One entry per CDR3 protein results from TCRdb running MiXCR on the 5' RACE reads. Here the sample spans over 14,000 distinct CDR3 sequences, roughly 3.9% being singletons. The time point: sample taken at primary tumor resection. Sequenced here: normal lung tissue next to the tumor, sampled at surgery. The receptor source for this set is a male donor with early-stage non-small cell lung cancer.

This clonotype showed up many times. In a library made to pick up alpha chains, this beta chain is a stray read with a size that means little. The rearrangement links TRBV12-3 or TRBV12-4 to TRBJ2-1, with 11 bases aligning to TRBD2. The V and J ends lost 6 bases and 6 bases, in that order; junction bases with no gene match: 7. There are 15 residues in the CDR3. The CDR3: CASSPGLAAGNEQFF. CDR3 coding DNA: TGTGCCAGCAGCCCGGGACTAGCGGCGGGCAATGAGCAGTTCTTC.

This clonotype was detected ten times or more. The library was designed around alpha chains, so this beta chain is a stray read whose abundance carries little weight. The V call is TRBV3-1, the J call TRBJ2-3, with D uncertain. Germline V gene sequence: CDR1 LGHDT, CDR2 YNNKEL (reference sequence). CDR3 length: 16 residues. V was shortened by 0 bases and J by 0 bases, with 10 bases between the two germline ends. The CDR3, as DNA: TGTGCCAGCAGCCAAGACTCGACAATTAGCACAGATACGCAGTATTTT. Protein: CASSQDSTISTDTQYF.

This clonotype has at least ten counts. The library was built for alpha chains, so this beta chain is an off-target read and its size means little. J is TRBJ1-2 and V is TRBV19; D is ambiguous. Trimming left V 0 bases short and J 7 bases short, with 9 bases between. The CDR3 is made up of 13 amino acids. From germline, CDR1 is LNHDA and CDR2 SQIVND (reference sequence). Here the CDR3 DNA reads TGTGCCAGTAGTATAGAGGGTGAGAGTGGCTACACCTTC. This translates into CASSIEGESGYTF.

This clonotype was picked up many times. The library was prepared for alpha chains; this beta chain is a stray read, so its frequency means little. The chain couples TRBV19 to TRBJ2-4; 8 bases line up with TRBD1. Germline CDR1 LNHDA, CDR2 SQIVND (reference sequence). The CDR3 extends over 18 amino acids. The trim removed 7 bases at V and 6 bases at J, leaving 20 bases unmatched. This CDR3 reads CASTSTRAGGPSRNIQYF. In DNA form, the CDR3 reads TGTGCCAGTACTTCTACCCGGGCAGGGGGCCCATCAAGAAACATTCAGTACTTC.

This clonotype has ten or more counts. This beta chain is a stray read from a library made for alpha chains; its abundance is not meaningful. The rearrangement joins TRBV7-3 to TRBJ1-1, with a weak D call TRBD1 (6 bases). Germline V lookup: CDR1 SGHTA, CDR2 FQGTGA. The CDR3 extends over 13 amino acids. V was pared by 2 bases and J by 3 bases, with 7 bases between. In DNA form, the CDR3 reads TGTGCCAGCAGCTTAGCAGGGGACACTGAAGCTTTCTTT. Its translation: CASSLAGDTEAFF.

This clonotype was detected ten times or more. This beta chain lies outside the target of a library built for alpha chains; its clone size means little. The chain has TRBV7-9 and TRBJ1-4; 10 bases match TRBD1. The V gene end was trimmed by 7 bases and the J gene end by 6 bases; junction bases not matched to a gene: 5. The CDR3 sequence is 14 residues long. Germline CDR1 SEHNR, CDR2 FQNEAQ (reference sequence). CDR3 amino acids: CASTRTGGDEKLFF. CDR3 sequence (DNA): TGTGCCAGCACCCGGACAGGGGGTGATGAAAAACTGTTTTTT.

This clonotype was observed many times. Since it is a stray read in a library aimed at alpha chains, this beta chain has a size that is not meaningful. This chain uses TRBV20-1 with TRBJ2-2; TRBD2 agrees at 8 bases. The V segment lost 3 bases and the J segment 2 bases; nucleotides outside the gene matches: 8. The CDR3 is 16 residues long. Germline V gene data show CDR1 as DFQATT and CDR2 as SNEGSKA (reference sequence). The CDR3 sequence is CSASVSGSVNTGELFF. In DNA, the CDR3 is TGCAGTGCTAGTGTAAGCGGGAGTGTCAACACCGGGGAGCTGTTTTTT.

Points on this clonotype: Being off target in a library aimed at alpha chains, this beta chain has a size of little meaning. This sequence joins TRBV30 and TRBJ2-5; D is perhaps TRBD1 (5 bases). The CDR3 spans 13 residues. The V end was cut by 0 bases, the J end by 9 bases, with 14 bases between. Germline lookup yields CDR1 GTSNPN and CDR2 SVGIG (reference sequence). CDR3 bases: TGTGCCTGGAGTGTACGGTCCCAAGGGGCCCAGTACTTC. Translated: CAWSVRSQGAQYF.

The sample holds many counts of this clonotype. This beta chain appears as a stray read in a library generated for alpha chains; its size is not informative. The V call is TRBV4-1, the J call TRBJ1-3; tentatively, D is TRBD1 (5 bases). This CDR3 contains 19 residues. Germline CDR1 and CDR2: MGHRA and YSYEKL. Trimming cost V 1 base and J 0 bases, with 19 bases left between them. CDR3 residues: CASSQVIGTGTNSGNTIYF. As DNA, the CDR3 is TGCGCCAGCAGCCAAGTGATTGGTACAGGTACCAACTCTGGAAACACCATATATTTT.

This clonotype was observed many times. Within a library made for alpha chains, this beta chain is off target, and its count is uninformative. V gene TRBV6-1 combines with J gene TRBJ2-7; 9 positions match TRBD1. V dropped 2 bases and J dropped 5; count of bases not matched to a gene: 7. The CDR3 contains 15 residues. Germline loops: CDR1 MNHNS, CDR2 SASEGT. CDR3 amino acids: CASSEWDREGNEQYF. As DNA, the CDR3 is TGTGCCAGCAGTGAATGGGACAGGGAGGGGAACGAGCAGTACTTC.

Ten or more counts support this clonotype. Found in a library prepared for alpha chains, this beta chain is an off-target read, and its abundance has little meaning. The chain combines TRBV9 with TRBJ2-2, with 11 bases fitting TRBD2. This CDR3 has 16 residues. The germline V gene has CDR1 SGDLS and CDR2 YYNGEE. Trimming removed 4 bases from V and 4 bases from J; junction bases left unmatched: 6. The DNA for the CDR3 is TGTGCCAGCAGCCCTAGCGGGAGGCTTCTCACCGGGGAGCTGTTTTTT. It specifies CASSPSGRLLTGELFF.

This clonotype was detected many times. In a library made to pick up alpha chains, this beta chain is a stray read with a size that means little. The chain carries TRBV3-1 and TRBJ2-7; D is uncertain. Per germline, CDR1 LGHDT and CDR2 YNNKEL (reference sequence). This CDR3 has 12 residues. V lost 4 bases and J 0 bases, leaving 4 bases between the germline ends. CDR3 loop: CASSLASYEQYF. CDR3 DNA sequence: TGTGCCAGCAGCCTAGCCTCCTACGAGCAGTACTTC.

This clonotype was recorded at least ten times. In a library made to pick up alpha chains, this beta chain is a stray read with a size that means little. The chain combines TRBV5-1 with TRBJ2-4, with D perhaps TRBD1 or TRBD2 (5 bases each). The V end was cut by 2 bases, the J end by 7 bases, with 13 bases between. CDR3 length: 14 residues. From germline, CDR1 is SGHRS and CDR2 YFSETQ. The CDR3 nucleotides read TGCGCCAGCAGCTTAGGGACGGAGGATAACATTCAGTACTTC. As protein: CASSLGTEDNIQYF.

At least ten counts were recorded for this clonotype. This beta chain appears as a stray read in a library generated for alpha chains; its size is not informative. CDR3 loop: CAWSVRLADNTGELFF. The CDR3 DNA reads TGTGCCTGGAGTGTTCGGCTAGCGGATAACACCGGGGAGCTGTTTTTT. The chain couples TRBV30 to TRBJ2-2, with 7 bases fitting TRBD2. CDR1 GTSNPN and CDR2 SVGIG come from the germline V gene (reference sequence). This CDR3 comprises 16 residues. The V segment lost 0 bases and the J segment 2 bases; nucleotides outside the gene matches: 6.

This clonotype was detected many times. As an off-target read in a library built for alpha chains, this beta chain has a frequency of little significance. The J gene is TRBJ2-5, the V gene TRBV9; D possibly corresponds to TRBD2 (6 bases). The CDR3 totals 15 residues. The ends were cut back, 0 bases at V and 3 bases at J, with 12 bases in the middle. Germline loops: CDR1 SGDLS, CDR2 YYNGEE. The CDR3 nucleotides are TGTGCCAGCAGCGTAGGGAGGGTAGCAGAAGAGACCCAGTACTTC. Its translation: CASSVGRVAEETQYF. The full variable domain, its missing parts supplied by reference TRBV9 and TRBJ2-5, is DSGVTQTPKHLITATGQRVTLRCSPRSGDLSVYWYQQSLDQGLQFLIQYYNGEERAKGNILERFSAQQFPDLHSELNLSSLELGDSALYFCASSVGRVAEETQYFGPGTRLLVL.

Ten or more counts support this clonotype. With the library built for alpha chains, this beta chain is off target and its frequency is not meaningful. The chain couples TRBV6-1 to TRBJ2-7; D remains unclear. This CDR3 has 12 residues. Between the trimmed V and J ends, which lost 6 bases and 7 bases, there was a span of 13 bases. Germline-derived CDR1 and CDR2 are MNHNS and SASEGT. The CDR3 nucleotides read TGTGCCAGCAGCGAATCTTATCAGGAGCAGTACTTC. Amino acid sequence: CASSESYQEQYF.

This clonotype was detected many times. The library was built for alpha chains, so this beta chain is an off-target read and its size means little. V and J are TRBV27 and TRBJ2-5; TRBD1 agrees at 7 bases. Germline trimming cut 2 bases from V and 5 bases from J; bases unmatched to any gene: 5. The CDR3 is 14 amino acids. CDR1 and CDR2 from the germline V gene are MNHEY and SMNVEV (reference sequence). The CDR3 DNA sequence: TGTGCCAGCAGTTTAAGGGGGCAGGTTGAGACCCAGTACTTC. Its protein is CASSLRGQVETQYF.

This clonotype was counted many times. This beta chain slipped into a library made for alpha chains as a stray read, so its size is not meaningful. The J gene is TRBJ1-2, the V gene TRBV20-1; TRBD1 aligns across 7 bases. The CDR3 contains 12 residues. Germline CDR1 DFQATT, CDR2 SNEGSKA (reference sequence). Trimming cost V 6 bases and J 8 bases; bases outside gene matches: 9. CDR3 sequence (DNA): TGCAGTGCAAACACAGGGGTAGGGGGCTACACCTTC. This gives the protein CSANTGVGGYTF.

This clonotype was counted ten times or more. For a library built for alpha chains, this beta chain is a stray read; little rests on its size. The chain links TRBV29-1 to TRBJ2-1, with a tentative D call TRBD1 (6 bases). Germline assignment: CDR1 SQVTM and CDR2 ANQGSEA. The CDR3 sequence is 14 residues long. Trimming took off 6 bases at V and 12 bases at J, with 24 bases between the two ends. Here the CDR3 reads CSVRGGLRSGGQFF. CDR3 DNA: TGCAGCGTCCGTGGGGGCCTCCGTTCTGGAGGGCAGTTCTTC.

This clonotype came up many times. This beta chain lies outside the target of a library built for alpha chains; its clone size means little. The chain carries TRBV9 and TRBJ2-2; 7 nucleotides agree with TRBD2. Germline V gene data show CDR1 as SGDLS and CDR2 as YYNGEE. The CDR3 covers 16 residues. After removal of 4 bases from V and 7 bases from J, the junction contained 13 bases not matched to a gene. Here the CDR3 DNA reads TGTGCCAGCAGCTCCTGGACTAGTGGAATCGACGGGGAGCTGTTTTTT. The encoded protein is CASSSWTSGIDGELFF.